What follows is one TCR beta chain and its context. Its antigen has not been determined. The input lacks base qualities; no much larger clone sits a single base away. This specimen comes from a study of blood T cell repertoires in COVID-19 (dated by TCRdb to about 2020). With regard to the full study: Samples from collaborators originated in the United States, Italy and Spain and spanned both the acute and convalescent phases of COVID-19. The dataset comprised deeply sampled blood TCRbeta repertoires from subjects exposed to, actively infected with, or recovered from COVID-19. HLA class I and class II types, where available, came from metadata supplied by the sample provider rather than from assay-based typing. Samples came from the ongoing ImmuneRACE study (first 160 participants) plus 1,254 subjects from 6 global collaborators. The sample metadata nearly always contained a de-identified subject ID, COVID-19 status, age in years and sex. The material from the prospective study consisted of cDNA or gDNA derived from T cells, B-cell-depleted T cells, or PBMCs. The repertoires were released in a freely available public database intended as a resource for research on the immune response to SARS-CoV-2. Broad study findings and their caveats: The amount of clinical and demographic metadata varied by source and participant and was provided uncurated.

Collaborating institutions collected whole blood in K2EDTA tubes following their own protocols. For TCRbeta analysis, collaborators shipped samples in one of three forms: frozen whole blood, isolated PBMCs, or DNA extracted from either of those sample types. TCRbeta CDR3 regions were amplified from genomic DNA using the immunoSEQ Assay, a bias-controlled multiplex PCR. The source study handled its data this way. The number of nucleated cells in each sample was estimated by amplification of reference gene primers within the assay. To quantify the absolute abundance of each unique TCRbeta CDR3 rearrangement, sequence reads were collapsed and filtered. Productive Simpson clonality was computed per sample as the square root of Simpson's diversity index over productive rearrangements. This is the immuneACCESS table as TCRdb keeps it, with only in-frame sequences that have V and J called. A part of the clones is gone; compared with another copy, unresolved V genes explain less than half, and the rest is unexplained. The V and J calls and the clone size are those of that table, but D and trimming were determined from the DNA. The sample table contains 230,000 or so clones; only one count was recorded for roughly nine tenths of them. The ten largest clones add up to under 2.5% of the sample.

The sequence was obtained from a man in his forties or fifties with active or convalescent COVID-19. What was sequenced was peripheral blood.

The CDR3 reads CASSESRVSYNEQFF. The DNA sequence is TGTGCCAGCAGTGAGAGCAGGGTCTCCTACAATGAGCAGTTCTTC. This chain is built from TRBV6-1 and TRBJ2-1; TRBD1 is a possible D gene, resting on 5 matching bases. From its cysteine to its phenylalanine, the CDR3 spans 15 amino acids. Solely the CDR3 DNA is kept, with 45 bases framed from the first base. V is reduced by 3 bases and J by 0 bases, leaving a spacing of 9 bases between them. The germline V gene supplies CDR1 MNHNS and CDR2 SASEGT.